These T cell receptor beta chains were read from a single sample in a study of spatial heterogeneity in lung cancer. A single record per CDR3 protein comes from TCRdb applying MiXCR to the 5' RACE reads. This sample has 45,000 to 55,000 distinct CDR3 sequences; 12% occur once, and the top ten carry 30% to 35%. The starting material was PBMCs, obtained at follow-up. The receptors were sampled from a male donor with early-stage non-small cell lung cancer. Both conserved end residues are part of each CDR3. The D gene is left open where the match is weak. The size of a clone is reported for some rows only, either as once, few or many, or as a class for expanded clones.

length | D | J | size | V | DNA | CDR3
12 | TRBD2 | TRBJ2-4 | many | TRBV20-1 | TGCAGTGCTAGCGGGGGGGCGAACATTCAGTACTTC | CSASGGANIQYF
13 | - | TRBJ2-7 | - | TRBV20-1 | TGCAGTGCAGGACCTCCTTGGAGCTACGAGCAGTACTTC | CSAGPPWSYEQYF
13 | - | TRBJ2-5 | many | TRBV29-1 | TGCAGCGTAAGGAACTCGCCACAAGAGACCCAGTACTTC | CSVRNSPQETQYF
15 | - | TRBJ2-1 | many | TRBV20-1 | TGCAGTGCTAGGGCCGGGGGCGGTTCTTCAAATGAGCAGTTCTTC | CSARAGGGSSNEQFF
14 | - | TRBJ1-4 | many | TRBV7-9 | TGTGCCAGCAGCTTAGATGATCGGGGGAGGAAACTGTTTTTT | CASSLDDRGRKLFF
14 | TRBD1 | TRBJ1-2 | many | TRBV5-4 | TGTGCCAGCAGCTGGGGGGACAGAGATTATGGCTACACCTTC | CASSWGDRDYGYTF
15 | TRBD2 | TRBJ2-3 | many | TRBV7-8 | TGTGCCAGCAGCCCAGCGGGGGTCAGCACAGATACGCAGTATTTT | CASSPAGVSTDTQYF
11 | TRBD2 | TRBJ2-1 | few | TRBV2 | TGTGCCAGCACCCGGGAGGGTGGGCAGTTCTTC | CASTREGGQFF
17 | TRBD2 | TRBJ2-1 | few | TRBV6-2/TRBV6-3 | TGTGCCAGCAGTTACTCTACTAGCGGGATTAGGGGCAATGAGCAGTTCTTC | CASSYSTSGIRGNEQFF
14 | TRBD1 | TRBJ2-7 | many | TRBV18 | TGTGCCAGCTCACCTAACAGGGGGCGTTACGAGCAGTACTTC | CASSPNRGRYEQYF
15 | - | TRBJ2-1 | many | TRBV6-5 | TGTGCCAGCAGACAGGGTCGCCTATCCTACAATGAGCAGTTCTTC | CASRQGRLSYNEQFF
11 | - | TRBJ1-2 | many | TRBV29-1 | TGCAGCGTTGATCAGCCCTATGGCTACACCTTC | CSVDQPYGYTF
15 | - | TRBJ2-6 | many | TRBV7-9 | TGTGCCAGCACCCTCCAACTCTCTGGGGCCAACGTCCTGACTTTC | CASTLQLSGANVLTF
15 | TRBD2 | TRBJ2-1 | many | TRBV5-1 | TGCGCCAGCAGCCGGACTAGCGGATCCTACAATGAGCAGTTCTTC | CASSRTSGSYNEQFF